This section outlines one T cell receptor beta chain sequence together with its context. These data come from a study of blood T cell repertoires in COVID-19. Repertoires were generated with immunoSEQ multiplex PCR, while TCRdb's copy carries only in-frame clones and drops some. The sample has about 270,000 clones, around nine tenths seen once. CDR1 and CDR2 (germline): LGHDT, YNNKEL (reference sequence). J gave up 3 bases and V 0 bases, and 5 bases lay outside the gene matches. CDR3 length: 16 residues. Sequencing input: peripheral blood. The source is a man aged 35-49 years with active or convalescent COVID-19. The genes are TRBV3-1 (or the pseudogene TRBV3-2) and TRBJ2-3; 8 nucleotides align to TRBD2. CDR3 coding DNA: TGTGCCAGCAGCCAAGAACGGGAGGGCCGTACAGATACGCAGTATTTT. This sequence encodes CASSQEREGRTDTQYF.